These 25 T cell receptor beta chains share one sample of origin, sequenced in a study of T cell responses to AZD1222 COVID-19 vaccine. TCRdb keeps only in-frame clones here, not all; method: immunoSEQ multiplex PCR. The sample records fewer than 100,000 clones, 70% to 90% being singletons. The source was peripheral blood, collected 28 days after the second AZD1222 dose. These receptors were collected from an adult who received the AZD1222 COVID-19 vaccine.

The J gene is TRBJ2-4, the V gene TRBV5-5, with D perhaps assigned TRBD1 or TRBD2 (5 bases each). V dropped 4 bases and J dropped 7 bases, with 9 bases sitting between them. Germline V gene lookup returns CDR1 SGHKS and CDR2 YYEKEE (reference sequence). This CDR3 region has 12 residues. CDR3 residues: CASSLEGNIQYF. CDR3 bases: TGTGCCAGCAGCCTCGAGGGGAACATTCAGTACTTC.

The chain employs TRBV30 and TRBJ1-1; D gene unclear. This CDR3 is built from 14 residues. Germline V gives CDR1 GTSNPN, CDR2 SVGIG (reference sequence). V was cut by 3 bases and J by 2 bases, with 13 bases left in between. Here the CDR3 DNA reads TGTGCCTGGAGCCCCAAGGACGCAAACACTGAAGCTTTCTTT. Amino acids: CAWSPKDANTEAFF.

CDR3 DNA: TGTGCCAGCAGCTTGGGTGCAGGCTACGAGCAGTACTTC. It specifies CASSLGAGYEQYF. V and J are TRBV5-8 and TRBJ2-7; D is unclear. The V and J ends lost 0 bases and 3 bases respectively, with 7 bases between them. The CDR3 extends over 13 amino acids. The germline V gene has CDR1 SGHTS and CDR2 YDEGEE. Full variable domain (rest looked up from reference TRBV5-8 and TRBJ2-7): EAGVTQSPTHLIKTRGQQATLRCSPISGHTSVYWYQQALGLGLQFLLWYDEGEERNRGNFPPRFSGRQFPNYSSELNVNALELEDSALYLCASSLGAGYEQYFGPGTRLTVT.

This CDR3 is CATSRDRENYGYTF. CDR3 DNA sequence: TGTGCCACCAGCAGAGACAGGGAGAACTATGGCTACACCTTC. This chain connects TRBV15 to TRBJ1-2; tentative D call: TRBD1 (5 bases). Looked up from germline, CDR1 is LNHNV and CDR2 is YYDKDF (reference sequence). The CDR3 length is 14 residues. Between the trimmed V and J ends, which lost 0 bases and 2 bases, there was a span of 7 bases.

The chain carries TRBV5-4 and TRBJ1-1; TRBD1 might be the D (5 bases). Trimming cost V 4 bases and J 0 bases, with 13 bases left between them. Germline V gene data show CDR1 as SGHNT and CDR2 as YYREEE (reference sequence). CDR3 size: 15 residues. The CDR3 sequence is CASSPDSYLNTEAFF. CDR3 nucleotide sequence: TGTGCCAGCAGCCCCGACAGTTACCTGAACACTGAAGCTTTCTTT.

The genes are TRBV4-3 and TRBJ2-7; maybe TRBD2 (7 bases). This CDR3 region has 14 residues. Trimming pared 3 bases from V and 5 bases from J, leaving 14 bases between. CDR1 and CDR2 from the germline V gene are LGHNA and YSLEER. Here the CDR3 DNA reads TGCGCCAGCAGCCAGCTATTGGGGGGGCACGAGCAGTACTTC. It specifies CASSQLLGGHEQYF.

The chain recombines TRBV4-1 with TRBJ1-6; the match to TRBD1 covers 11 bases. Germline V gene sequence: CDR1 MGHRA, CDR2 YSYEKL. The CDR3 is 16 residues long. V lost 0 bases, J lost 7 bases, and 2 bases stayed unmatched. DNA for the CDR3: TGCGCCAGCAGCCAAGACCGGACAGGGGGCAATTCACCCCTCCACTTT. Its translation is CASSQDRTGGNSPLHF.

This rearrangement joins TRBV6-4 to TRBJ1-6; 12 bases match TRBD1. The length of the CDR3 is 13 residues. CDR1 and CDR2 (germline): MRHNA, SNTAGT. CDR3 loop: CAAFGTGGSPLHF. CDR3 coding DNA: TGTGCAGCGTTCGGGACAGGGGGCTCACCCCTCCACTTT.

The chain carries TRBV5-1 and TRBJ2-1; tentatively, D is TRBD2 (5 bases). Germline CDR1 reads SGHRS; CDR2 reads YFSETQ. The CDR3 consists of 15 residues. Trimming pared 3 bases from V and 8 bases from J, leaving 18 bases between. The CDR3 region is CASSSSSSGLDEQFF. CDR3 nucleotide sequence: TGCGCCAGCAGCTCCTCTAGCTCGGGCCTCGATGAGCAGTTCTTC.

This clone was recorded a few times. The CDR3 sequence is CASSAPRGPQHF. CDR3 in DNA: TGTGCCAGCAGTGCCCCGAGGGGACCCCAGCATTTT. This chain connects TRBV28 to TRBJ1-5; maybe TRBD1 (5 bases). The CDR3 sequence is 12 residues long. The V and J ends lost 5 bases and 10 bases respectively, with 12 bases between them. The germline CDR1 and CDR2 sequences are MDHEN and SYDVKM.

CDR3 sequence reads: CASSQEQFNQPQHF. Here the CDR3 DNA reads TGCGCCAGCAGCCAAGAACAATTTAATCAGCCCCAGCATTTT. The rearrangement joins TRBV4-1 to TRBJ1-5; D unresolved. Germline V gene lookup returns CDR1 MGHRA and CDR2 YSYEKL. Trimming pared 0 bases from V and 4 bases from J, leaving 7 bases between. This CDR3 is 14 amino acids long.

The chain recombines TRBV7-3 with TRBJ1-2; D call uncertain. Trimming cost V 5 bases and J 13 bases, with 20 bases left between them. CDR1 and CDR2 (germline): SGHTA, FQGTGA. The CDR3 has 13 residues. CDR3 in amino acids: CASSPNPTAPGTF. CDR3 coding DNA: TGTGCCAGCAGCCCGAATCCCACAGCCCCAGGCACCTTC.

The rearrangement links TRBV18 to TRBJ2-4, with D hard to call. This CDR3 is built from 12 residues. Deletions cut 1 base from V and 8 bases from J, with 6 bases between. Per germline, CDR1 KGHSH and CDR2 LQKENI. This chain's CDR3 is CASSPLGDIQYF. The CDR3 DNA follows: TGTGCCAGCTCACCACTAGGAGACATTCAGTACTTC.

The CDR3 is CASSLSGQGADQPQHF. The DNA of the CDR3 is TGTGCCAGCAGTTTATCGGGCCAGGGGGCCGATCAGCCCCAGCATTTT. The chain employs TRBV27 and TRBJ1-5; 8 bases line up with TRBD1. V was clipped by 0 bases and J by 5 bases; unmatched bases: 6. The CDR3 consists of 16 residues. CDR1 MNHEY and CDR2 SMNVEV come from the germline V gene (reference sequence).

V and J are TRBV28 and TRBJ2-3, with D uncertain. Germline V CDR1 and CDR2: MDHEN, SYDVKM. This CDR3 contains 14 residues. Trimming took off 3 bases at V and 1 base at J, with 8 bases between the two ends. CDR3 region: CASSFVAGTDTQYF. The CDR3 nucleotides are TGTGCCAGCAGTTTCGTCGCGGGCACAGATACGCAGTATTTT.

This chain uses TRBV5-4 with TRBJ2-7; either TRBD1 or TRBD2 may fit D (5 bases each). Per the germline V gene, CDR1 is SGHNT and CDR2 is YYREEE (reference sequence). V was trimmed by 4 bases and J by 3 bases, leaving 11 bases between them. This CDR3 comprises 13 residues. The CDR3 loop reads CASSLGTDYEQYF. CDR3 sequence (DNA): TGTGCCAGCAGCCTCGGGACGGACTACGAGCAGTACTTC.

The gene calls are TRBV19 and TRBJ1-6, with D maybe TRBD1 (5 bases). V was cut by 7 bases and J by 14 bases, with 21 bases left in between. Germline assignment: CDR1 LNHDA and CDR2 SQIVND (reference sequence). This CDR3 contains 14 residues. CDR3 sequence reads: CASNGGTLGVSLHF. DNA for the CDR3: TGTGCCAGTAACGGGGGGACCCTGGGTGTGTCCCTCCACTTT.

This chain links TRBV5-4 with TRBJ2-1; TRBD1 is a possible D gene (6 bases). The CDR3 has 16 amino acids. V lost 2 bases and J lost 7, with 19 bases in between. Germline CDR1 and CDR2: SGHNT and YYREEE (reference sequence). This CDR3 is CASSLMVGATHNEQFF. In DNA, the CDR3 is TGTGCCAGCAGCTTAATGGTGGGGGCTACCCATAATGAGCAGTTCTTC.

This clone was found once. V is TRBV5-1 and J is TRBJ1-6; tentatively, D is TRBD1 (6 bases). V lost 4 bases, J lost 8 bases, and 13 bases lay in between. The CDR3 runs 14 residues. Germline V CDR1 and CDR2: SGHRS, YFSETQ. The DNA for the CDR3 is TGCGCCAGCAGCCCCGTGGGGGCGGATTCACCCCTCCACTTT. Protein: CASSPVGADSPLHF.

This clone was detected once. The chain recombines TRBV18 with TRBJ1-5; tentative D call: TRBD1 (6 bases). CDR3 length equals 18 residues. The germline V and J ends were trimmed by 0 bases and 4 bases, with 19 bases remaining between them. CDR1 is KGHSH, CDR2 LQKENI, per germline. CDR3 DNA: TGTGCCAGCTCACCACCTACCGGGACACGCGGAGCAAATCAGCCCCAGCATTTT. Translating it yields CASSPPTGTRGANQPQHF.

The chain combines TRBV18 with TRBJ2-7; 9 bases align to TRBD1. CDR3 size: 16 residues. Germline V gene sequence: CDR1 KGHSH, CDR2 LQKENI. Unmatched junction bases numbered 11, after V lost 2 bases and J lost 6 bases. CDR3 nucleotide sequence: TGTGCCAGCTCACCAGAGTGGGACAGGGATTTTACCGAGCAGTACTTC. Residues: CASSPEWDRDFTEQYF.

The chain uses TRBV7-3 and TRBJ1-1; D is unresolved. Germline-derived CDR1 and CDR2 are SGHTA and FQGTGA. This CDR3 has 13 residues. Trimming removed 5 bases from V and 1 base from J, with 8 bases in between. The CDR3 DNA is TGTGCCAGCAGCCCCGAGGCGAACACTGAAGCTTTCTTT. Encoded protein: CASSPEANTEAFF.

This rearrangement joins TRBV5-1 to TRBJ1-2; a weak D match, TRBD1 (6 bases). The CDR3 runs to 14 residues. V gave up 4 bases and J gave up 1 base, with 11 bases separating them. CDR1 and CDR2 (germline): SGHRS, YFSETQ. The CDR3 DNA is TGCGCCAGCAGCATTCGGACAGATAACTATGGCTACACCTTC. It codes for CASSIRTDNYGYTF.

The chain links TRBV20-1 to TRBJ1-2; D is undetermined. Germline CDR1 DFQATT, CDR2 SNEGSKA (reference sequence). This CDR3 contains 12 residues. Trimming took 3 bases from V and 2 from J, leaving 7 bases between them. The chain's CDR3 is CSASLGNYGYTF. Here the CDR3 DNA reads TGCAGTGCTAGTCTGGGGAACTATGGCTACACCTTC.

V gene TRBV5-4 combines with J gene TRBJ1-1; TRBD1 aligns across 8 bases. V dropped 4 bases and J dropped 5; count of bases not matched to a gene: 7. There are 14 residues in the CDR3. Germline lookup yields CDR1 SGHNT and CDR2 YYREEE (reference sequence). The CDR3 here is CASSERQGRTEAFF. The DNA of the CDR3 is TGTGCCAGCAGCGAGAGACAGGGGCGGACTGAAGCTTTCTTT.